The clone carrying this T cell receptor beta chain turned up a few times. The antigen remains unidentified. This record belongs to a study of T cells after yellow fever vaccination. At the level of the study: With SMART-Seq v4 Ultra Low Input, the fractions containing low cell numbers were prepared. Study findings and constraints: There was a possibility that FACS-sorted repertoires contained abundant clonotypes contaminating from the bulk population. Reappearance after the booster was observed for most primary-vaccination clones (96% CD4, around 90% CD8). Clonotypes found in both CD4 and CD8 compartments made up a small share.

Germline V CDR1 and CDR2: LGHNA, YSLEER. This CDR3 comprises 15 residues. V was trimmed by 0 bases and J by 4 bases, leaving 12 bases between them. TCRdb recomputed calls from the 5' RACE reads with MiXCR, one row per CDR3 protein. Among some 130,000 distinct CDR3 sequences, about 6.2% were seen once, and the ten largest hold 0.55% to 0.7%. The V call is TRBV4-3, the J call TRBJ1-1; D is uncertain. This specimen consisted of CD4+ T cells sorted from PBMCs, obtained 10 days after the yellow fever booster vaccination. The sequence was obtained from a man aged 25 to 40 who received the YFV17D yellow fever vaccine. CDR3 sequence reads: CASSQDFLGFTEAFF. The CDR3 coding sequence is TGCGCCAGCAGCCAAGATTTTTTGGGGTTCACTGAAGCTTTCTTT.